Shown below are 27 T cell receptor beta chains from a single sample sequenced in a study of T cell responses to AZD1222 COVID-19 vaccine (dated by TCRdb to about 2021). The sample's time point label, in plain terms: baseline before first vaccination. Receptor amplification or capture employed the immunoSEQ multiplex PCR assay. TCRdb provides this immuneACCESS table in a form limited to in-frame rearrangements. Some clones are lacking; in checked studies, under half of them reflect an unresolved V gene, and why the rest are absent is not known. The sample data list 130,000 to 150,000 clones, and 70% to 90% of these were observed just once. The top ten clones comprise about 5% of the sample. The source material was peripheral blood, sampled on day 0 of AZD1222 vaccination. The receptor source for this set is an adult in good health.

The chain is built from TRBV5-5 and TRBJ1-2; D possibly corresponds to TRBD1 (5 bases). Trimming shortened V by 0 bases and J by 5 bases, and 11 bases separated the two germline ends. The V gene's germline CDR1 is SGHKS and CDR2 YYEKEE (reference sequence). The CDR3 loop spans 14 amino acids. The CDR3 reads CASSLDFGGYGYTF. CDR3 nucleotide sequence: TGTGCCAGCAGCTTGGATTTCGGGGGTTATGGCTACACCTTC.

The V call is TRBV29-1, the J call TRBJ1-2, with D unclear. There are 14 residues in the CDR3. CDR1 is SQVTM, CDR2 ANQGSEA, per germline. The V gene lost 0 bases and the J gene lost 4 bases, with 12 bases spanning the gap. The CDR3 DNA follows: TGCAGCGTTGAAGACGAGGAGGGCCTCTATGGCTACACCTTC. Protein sequence: CSVEDEEGLYGYTF. The entire variable domain, with the rest obtained from reference TRBV29-1 and TRBJ1-2, is as follows: SAVISQKPSRDICQRGTSLTIQCQVDSQVTMMFWYRQQPGQSLTLIATANQGSEATYESGFVIDKFPISRPNLTFSTLTVSNMSPEDSSIYLCSVEDEEGLYGYTFGSGTRLTVV.

The chain has TRBV30 and TRBJ1-5, with D possibly being TRBD1 (5 bases). V was cut by 2 bases and J by 0 bases, with 14 bases left in between. From germline, CDR1 is GTSNPN and CDR2 SVGIG (reference sequence). The CDR3 contains 16 residues. CDR3 DNA sequence: TGTGCCTGGAGTAGATTTTTGGGGGATAGCAATCAGCCCCAGCATTTT. This gives the protein CAWSRFLGDSNQPQHF.

CDR3 in DNA: TGTGCCAGCAGCTTGAAGGGGGCTACTAATGAAAAACTGTTTTTT. Translating gives CASSLKGATNEKLFF. The chain links TRBV7-9 to TRBJ1-4, with 7 bases identical to TRBD1. Per germline, CDR1 SEHNR and CDR2 FQNEAQ (reference sequence). The V and J ends lost 3 bases and 2 bases, in that order; junction bases with no gene match: 3. This CDR3 has 15 residues.

V gene TRBV3-1 (or the pseudogene TRBV3-2) combines with J gene TRBJ1-2; no reliable D call. V was cut by 4 bases and J by 3 bases, with 6 bases left in between. Germline CDR1 LGHDT, CDR2 YNNKEL (reference sequence). This CDR3 is built from 12 residues. CDR3 sequence (DNA): TGTGCCAGCAGCCCGGGGTACTATGGCTACACCTTC. Encoded protein: CASSPGYYGYTF.

The J gene is TRBJ1-1, the V gene TRBV7-2, with a possible D match to TRBD1 (5 bases). This CDR3 contains 14 residues. Between the trimmed V and J ends, which lost 3 bases and 2 bases, there was a span of 10 bases. Per the germline V gene, CDR1 is SGHTA and CDR2 is FQGNSA. The CDR3 is CASSLRQGNTEAFF. In DNA, the CDR3 is TGTGCCAGCAGCTTGCGGCAGGGTAACACTGAAGCTTTCTTT.

The V gene is TRBV5-1, the J gene TRBJ2-1; D is perhaps TRBD2 (7 bases). The CDR3 has 11 amino acids. The ends were cut back, 1 base at V and 13 bases at J, with 9 bases in the middle. Germline CDR1 and CDR2: SGHRS and YFSETQ. Here the CDR3 DNA reads TGCGCCAGCAGCTTGAGCGGGACACAGTTCTTC. This sequence encodes CASSLSGTQFF.

This clone was counted once. The CDR3 bases are TGTGCCAGCAGCCCACAGGGGGCCTCAGAGCAGTACTTC. Its translation: CASSPQGASEQYF. V gene TRBV9 combines with J gene TRBJ2-7, with TRBD1 matching 9 bases. Germline CDR1 reads SGDLS; CDR2 reads YYNGEE. The length of the CDR3 is 13 residues. The V gene end was trimmed by 4 bases and the J gene end by 7 bases; junction bases not matched to a gene: 6.

V and J are TRBV2 and TRBJ1-4; 7 bases are a match to TRBD1. Trimming removed 6 bases from V and 4 bases from J; junction bases left unmatched: 5. Germline-derived CDR1 and CDR2 are SNHLY and FYNNEI. The CDR3 has 14 amino acids. This CDR3 reads CASRPDRLNEKLFF. The CDR3 DNA sequence: TGTGCCAGCAGGCCGGACAGGCTTAATGAAAAACTGTTTTTT. Full variable domain (missing parts from reference TRBV2 and TRBJ1-4): EPEVTQTPSHQVTQMGQEVILRCVPISNHLYFYWYRQILGQKVEFLVSFYNNEISEKSEIFDDQFSVERPDGSNFTLKIRSTKLEDSAMYFCASRPDRLNEKLFFGSGTQLSVL.

J is TRBJ2-7 and V is TRBV11-2; D call uncertain. V lost 5 bases to trimming and J lost 3 bases, with 14 bases between them. Germline V gene data show CDR1 as SGHAT and CDR2 as FQNNGV. There are 14 residues in the CDR3. The CDR3 nucleotides read TGTGCCAGCAGCCGGGCGGAATTATACTACGAGCAGTACTTC. Translating gives CASSRAELYYEQYF.

The chain joins TRBV28 to TRBJ1-2; 7 nucleotides align to TRBD1. The CDR3 sequence is 14 residues long. Germline CDR1 and CDR2: MDHEN and SYDVKM. With 6 bases clipped from V and 8 bases from J, the junction kept 12 bases outside the gene matches. CDR3 sequence: CASSTTGPSFGYTF. The CDR3 DNA sequence: TGTGCCAGCAGCACGACAGGGCCAAGTTTCGGCTACACCTTC.

The chain combines TRBV19 with TRBJ1-5; TRBD1 matches 9 bases. The germline gives CDR1 LNHDA, CDR2 SQIVND (reference sequence). The CDR3 covers 17 residues. Unmatched junction bases numbered 11, after V lost 3 bases and J lost 5 bases. CDR3 in DNA: TGTGCCAGTAGTATTTTGCTTATGAGGACAGGGGATCAGCCCCAGCATTTT. This gives the protein CASSILLMRTGDQPQHF. The full variable domain, its missing parts supplied by reference TRBV19 and TRBJ1-5, is DGGITQSPKYLFRKEGQNVTLSCEQNLNHDAMYWYRQDPGQGLRLIYYSQIVNDFQKGDIAEGYSVSREKKESFPLTVTSAQKNPTAFYLCASSILLMRTGDQPQHFGDGTRLSIL.

The chain has TRBV6-5 and TRBJ1-2; 8 nucleotides agree with TRBD1. The V and J ends lost 8 bases and 5 bases, in that order; junction bases with no gene match: 7. CDR1 and CDR2 from the germline V gene are MNHEY and SVGAGI. The CDR3 totals 13 residues. CDR3 nucleotides: TGTGCCAGCGCGTGGGACAGGTGGTATGGCTACACCTTC. Amino acids: CASAWDRWYGYTF.

This clone was observed a single time. The chain uses TRBV27 and TRBJ1-6; weak D call: TRBD1 (5 bases). The CDR3 consists of 14 residues. Germline loops: CDR1 MNHEY, CDR2 SMNVEV (reference sequence). The ends were cut back, 3 bases at V and 6 bases at J, with 9 bases in the middle. This CDR3 reads CASSFPGTNSPLHF. The CDR3 DNA sequence: TGTGCCAGCAGTTTTCCAGGGACTAATTCACCCCTCCACTTT.

This clone was detected only once. The genes are TRBV18 and TRBJ2-5; D assignment may be TRBD1 or TRBD2 (6 bases each). Germline V gives CDR1 KGHSH, CDR2 LQKENI. There are 15 residues in the CDR3. The V and J ends lost 3 bases and 1 base respectively, with 12 bases between them. CDR3 in amino acids: CASSPTQGLQETQYF. DNA of the CDR3: TGTGCCAGCTCACCGACACAGGGACTCCAAGAGACCCAGTACTTC.

This sequence joins TRBV12-3 or TRBV12-4 and TRBJ1-1, with D unclear. Trimming shortened V by 2 bases and J by 1 base, and 5 bases separated the two germline ends. The CDR3 is 13 amino acids. As DNA, the CDR3 is TGTGCCAGCAGTTTATCGGGGAACACTGAAGCTTTCTTT. As protein: CASSLSGNTEAFF.

Here the CDR3 DNA reads TGTGCCAGCCTTATTGCAGGGTCCCATGGCTACACCTTC. This sequence encodes CASLIAGSHGYTF. V usage is TRBV28 and J usage is TRBJ1-2; D possibly corresponds to TRBD1 (5 bases). With 8 bases removed from V and 6 bases from J, the gap between germline ends came to 16 bases. Germline CDR1 reads MDHEN; CDR2 reads SYDVKM. CDR3 length: 13 amino acids.

The chain joins TRBV6-4 to TRBJ2-5, with D tentatively TRBD1 (6 bases). The V end was cut by 9 bases, the J end by 2 bases, with 19 bases between. CDR3 length equals 15 residues. The germline CDR1 and CDR2 sequences are MRHNA and SNTAGT. Here the CDR3 reads CARPLWWDKQETQYF. As DNA, the CDR3 is TGTGCCAGACCCTTGTGGTGGGACAAACAAGAGACCCAGTACTTC.

This chain links TRBV6-2 or TRBV6-3 with TRBJ1-1; D possibly corresponds to TRBD1 (5 bases). Germline CDR1 MNHEY, CDR2 SVGEGT. The V end was cut by 2 bases, the J end by 1 base, with 14 bases between. This CDR3 region has 16 residues. The chain's CDR3 is CASSYRRTSSNTEAFF. CDR3 bases: TGTGCCAGCAGTTACCGGCGGACATCTTCGAACACTGAAGCTTTCTTT.

The chain carries TRBV29-1 and TRBJ2-7; D is undetermined. Deletions cut 5 bases from V and 2 bases from J, with 13 bases between. CDR3 length equals 13 residues. In germline, CDR1 is SQVTM, CDR2 ANQGSEA. As DNA, the CDR3 is TGCAGCGTTACGAAACTGCGCGCCTACGAGCAGTACTTC. Protein sequence: CSVTKLRAYEQYF.

CDR3 in amino acids: CASKGSLVSDTQYF. CDR3 bases: TGTGCCAGCAAAGGGAGTTTGGTATCAGATACGCAGTATTTT. The chain employs TRBV6-5 and TRBJ2-3; possible D gene TRBD2, 5 bases. The germline gives CDR1 MNHEY, CDR2 SVGAGI. The CDR3 sequence is 14 residues long. The V gene lost 7 bases and the J gene lost 4 bases, with 15 bases spanning the gap.

The chain combines TRBV9 with TRBJ2-7; D is perhaps TRBD1 (5 bases). V was clipped by 0 bases and J by 2 bases, with 12 bases between them. CDR1 is SGDLS and CDR2 is YYNGEE in the germline V gene. This CDR3 is built from 15 residues. CDR3 DNA: TGTGCCAGCAGCGTAGGAGGAAGCAGGGCCTACGAGCAGTACTTC. It specifies CASSVGGSRAYEQYF.

The genes are TRBV7-2 and TRBJ1-2, with D unresolved. Germline loops: CDR1 SGHTA, CDR2 FQGNSA. CDR3 length equals 17 residues. The V gene lost 2 bases and the J gene lost 3 bases, with 19 bases spanning the gap. The CDR3 coding sequence is TGTGCCAGCAGCTTATACCCTAGAGGTCCCTCCGACTATGGCTACACCTTC. It translates to CASSLYPRGPSDYGYTF.

The chain recombines TRBV5-6 with TRBJ2-7, with no clear D. The CDR3 extends over 13 amino acids. Germline CDR1 and CDR2: SGHDT and YYEEEE. V shed 1 base and J shed 1 base, with 6 bases lying between them. CDR3 nucleotide sequence: TGTGCCAGCAGCTTGTACAATTCCTACGAGCAGTACTTC. Protein sequence: CASSLYNSYEQYF.

V and J are TRBV27 and TRBJ2-3; D is undetermined. Germline lookup yields CDR1 MNHEY and CDR2 SMNVEV (reference sequence). Trimming took 2 bases from V and 2 from J, leaving 8 bases between them. The CDR3 extends over 14 amino acids. The CDR3 here is CASSLGPSTDTQYF. As DNA, the CDR3 is TGTGCCAGCAGTTTAGGACCGTCCACAGATACGCAGTATTTT.

The V gene is TRBV12-3 or TRBV12-4, the J gene TRBJ1-1; unclear D gene. The ends were cut back, 11 bases at V and 11 bases at J, with 18 bases in the middle. CDR3 length equals 11 residues. The CDR3: CASTREVTAFF. CDR3 nucleotides: TGTGCCTCGACAAGGGAGGTGACGGCTTTCTTT.

This rearrangement joins TRBV7-9 to TRBJ1-1; D is ambiguous. The germline V gene encodes CDR1 SEHNR and CDR2 FQNEAQ (reference sequence). CDR3 length: 13 amino acids. Between the trimmed V and J ends, which lost 5 bases and 1 base, there was a span of 8 bases. CDR3 DNA: TGTGCCAGCAGCCAGACACCGAACACTGAAGCTTTCTTT. This gives the protein CASSQTPNTEAFF.